The 21 T cell receptor beta chains below were found in one sample sequenced in a study of T cells in Graves' hyperthyroidism and ophthalmopathy (dated by TCRdb to about 2019). Library method: multiplex PCR. The instrument given in TCRdb is Illumina HiSeq 2000. Amplification of TCR beta CDR3 regions was carried out from RNA transcripts. For the first round of RT-PCR on the TCR CDR3, the HTBI primer set was used together with the Qiagen OneStep RT-PCR kit. TCRdb reworked the public reads: Q25 trimming with fastp, MiXCR clone assembly, productive beta chains retained. Here each entry gathers all rows of one CDR3 protein and keeps the most common genes and DNA. The sample includes about 260,000 distinct CDR3 sequences, with 20% to 30% observed a single time. The ten largest clonotypes hold over 25% of the sample. Sequencing used blood. The origin of the receptors is a man aged 35-49 years with Graves' hyperthyroidism that later progressed to Graves' ophthalmopathy.

For the CDR3, the DNA is TGTGCCTGGAGAAAAGAGACAGGGGCCCACGAGCAGTACTTC. Encoded protein: CAWRKETGAHEQYF. J is TRBJ2-7 and V is TRBV30; 8 bases match TRBD1. V lost 3 bases, J lost 5 bases, and 9 bases stayed unmatched. The CDR3 spans 14 residues. Looked up from germline, CDR1 is GTSNPN and CDR2 is SVGIG (reference sequence).

V gene TRBV29-1 combines with J gene TRBJ1-2; D remains ambiguous. The length of the CDR3 is 12 residues. The germline CDR1 and CDR2 sequences are SQVTM and ANQGSEA. V dropped 1 base and J dropped 4 bases, with 7 bases sitting between them. As DNA, the CDR3 is TGCAGCGTTGAAGCGCAGTTCTATGGCTACACCTTC. Encoded protein: CSVEAQFYGYTF.

This clonotype was observed at least ten times. The rearrangement joins TRBV7-3 to TRBJ1-3, with 8 positions matching TRBD1. Germline V gene lookup returns CDR1 SGHTA and CDR2 FQGTGA. CDR3 size: 16 residues. The ends lost 5 bases at V and 0 bases at J; junction bases unmatched: 6. CDR3 in DNA: TGTGCCAGCAGCCGAACCGGGACAGGCTCTGGAAACACCATATATTTT. Residues: CASSRTGTGSGNTIYF. The whole variable domain, remainder taken from reference TRBV7-3 and TRBJ1-3, is GAGVSQTPSNKVTEKGKYVELRCDPISGHTALYWYRQSLGQGPEFLIYFQGTGAADDSGLPNDRFFAVRPEGSVSTLKIQRTERGDSAVYLCASSRTGTGSGNTIYFGEGSWLTVV.

This clonotype was counted at least ten times. In nucleotides, the CDR3 is TGCAGTGCGGATGGGCGTGGGAACACTGAAGCTTTCTTT. This encodes CSADGRGNTEAFF. V usage is TRBV20-1 and J usage is TRBJ1-1; D remains unclear. The CDR3 loop spans 13 amino acids. Between the trimmed V and J ends, which lost 6 bases and 1 base, there was a span of 12 bases. The germline V gene encodes CDR1 DFQATT and CDR2 SNEGSKA (reference sequence).

The chain couples TRBV7-8 to TRBJ1-1; tentatively, D is TRBD1 (5 bases). Between the trimmed V and J ends, which lost 1 base and 3 bases, there was a span of 18 bases. The germline V gene encodes CDR1 SGHVS and CDR2 FQNEAQ. CDR3 size: 17 residues. CDR3 protein: CASSLEGLDWSDTEAFF. The CDR3 coding sequence is TGTGCCAGCAGCTTAGAGGGGCTTGACTGGTCCGACACTGAAGCTTTCTTT.

This clonotype was seen at least ten times. The V and J genes are TRBV12-3 or TRBV12-4 and TRBJ2-2; the match to TRBD2 covers 8 bases. The ends lost 6 bases at V and 3 bases at J; junction bases unmatched: 15. The length of the CDR3 is 18 residues. The CDR3 region has the DNA TGTGCCAGCAGCCGATCCCTCGGGGCGGGAGGTCACACCGGGGAGCTGTTTTTT. This gives the protein CASSRSLGAGGHTGELFF.

In its sample, this clonotype was seen many times. This rearrangement joins TRBV6-5 to TRBJ2-5; 13 nucleotides agree with TRBD2. The CDR3 is made up of 14 amino acids. Germline V lookup: CDR1 MNHEY, CDR2 SVGAGI. V trimming: 8 bases; J trimming: 3 bases; junction bases outside the gene matches: 3. In nucleotides, the CDR3 is TGTGCCAGCGGGGGGACTAGCGGGAAAGAGACCCAGTACTTC. This sequence encodes CASGGTSGKETQYF.

In this sample, this clonotype turned up many times. The V gene is TRBV20-1, the J gene TRBJ1-1; unclear D gene. V was pared by 1 base and J by 8 bases, with 17 bases between. The germline V gene has CDR1 DFQATT and CDR2 SNEGSKA (reference sequence). The CDR3 runs to 14 residues. CDR3 loop: CSARGQPVLSEAFF. CDR3 DNA sequence: TGCAGTGCTAGAGGCCAGCCCGTCCTCTCGGAAGCTTTCTTT.

This clonotype was seen repeatedly, ten times or more. V usage is TRBV10-2 and J usage is TRBJ2-7; D gene uncertain. Germline CDR1 is WSHSY and CDR2 is SAAADI. V lost 1 base, J lost 5 bases, and 18 bases lay in between. The CDR3 consists of 16 residues. The chain's CDR3 is CASSEFPRAAKDEQYF. The DNA for the CDR3 is TGCGCCAGCAGTGAGTTCCCCCGGGCGGCCAAGGACGAGCAGTACTTC.

This clonotype was counted at least ten times. The chain is built from TRBV2 and TRBJ2-7; 10 bases match TRBD2. Germline lookup yields CDR1 SNHLY and CDR2 FYNNEI. The CDR3 runs 16 residues. Losses at the gene ends were 3 bases for V and 5 bases for J; bases not matched to a gene: 10. In nucleotides, the CDR3 is TGTGCCAGCAGTGATTTTCTAGCGGGAGAGGGGAACGAGCAGTACTTC. Translation: CASSDFLAGEGNEQYF.

This clonotype was picked up a small number of times. The gene calls are TRBV28 and TRBJ1-5, with TRBD1 as a possible D gene (6 bases). V shed 4 bases and J shed 0 bases, with 19 bases lying between them. Looked up from germline, CDR1 is MDHEN and CDR2 is SYDVKM. CDR3 length: 18 amino acids. The CDR3 protein is CASSSGGKRGYSNQPQHF. The CDR3 nucleotides read TGTGCCAGCAGTTCTGGGGGCAAAAGAGGGTATAGCAATCAGCCCCAGCATTTT.

This clonotype was seen many times. The J gene is TRBJ2-5, the V gene TRBV12-3 or TRBV12-4; no firm D call. V lost 3 bases and J lost 9, with 11 bases in between. The CDR3 is 12 amino acids. The CDR3 region has the DNA TGTGCCAGCAGTTTCTCGGGCGAGGCCCAGTACTTC. The encoded protein is CASSFSGEAQYF.

This clonotype has ten or more counts. The rearrangement joins TRBV7-6 to TRBJ2-2, with TRBD2 identical over 7 bases. V gave up 5 bases and J gave up 4 bases; unmatched junction bases: 7. This CDR3 has 15 amino acids. Germline lookup yields CDR1 SGHVS and CDR2 FNYEAQ. CDR3 nucleotides: TGTGCCAGCAGCAGAGGGCTAGCGGCCACCGGGGAGCTGTTTTTT. This codes for CASSRGLAATGELFF.

Details on this clonotype: Germline is not matched at one junction end, which may reflect a read error. This chain joins TRBV5-1 and TRBJ1-1, with no clear D. Germline CDR1 and CDR2: SGHRS and YFSETQ. This CDR3 contains 16 residues. This chain's CDR3 is CASSLGQAPLKTEAFF. The CDR3 DNA reads as TGCGCCAGCAGCTTGGGCCAGGCCCCCCTGAAGACTGAAGCTTTCTTT.

This clonotype has ten or more counts. This chain links TRBV7-3 with TRBJ2-2, with 7 nucleotides matching TRBD1. The CDR3 has 16 amino acids. Trimming removed 5 bases from V and 0 bases from J; junction bases left unmatched: 6. Germline-derived CDR1 and CDR2 are SGHTA and FQGTGA. The CDR3 is CASSPKQGANTGELFF. Here the CDR3 DNA reads TGTGCCAGCAGCCCTAAGCAGGGGGCGAACACCGGGGAGCTGTTTTTT.

The chain combines TRBV6-1 with TRBJ2-7; TRBD2 agrees at 9 bases. Germline V CDR1 and CDR2: MNHNS, SASEGT. Trimming at V came to 7 bases and at J to 6 bases, leaving 10 bases not matched to a gene. The CDR3 is 14 residues long. CDR3 residues: CASTLAGGRGEQYF. Written as DNA, the CDR3 is TGTGCCAGCACCTTAGCCGGCGGGAGGGGCGAGCAGTACTTC.

This clonotype was seen ten or more times. V is TRBV20-1 and J is TRBJ2-7; 8 bases line up with TRBD1. The J segment lost 5 bases and the V segment lost 4 bases, leaving 10 bases of the junction unmatched. The germline V gene has CDR1 DFQATT and CDR2 SNEGSKA (reference sequence). This CDR3 contains 14 residues. DNA for the CDR3: TGCAGTGCTACTAGACAGGGGCGATTTGACGAGCAGTACTTC. Amino acid sequence: CSATRQGRFDEQYF.

V usage is TRBV10-3 and J usage is TRBJ2-7; 10 bases agree with TRBD2. The CDR3 totals 14 residues. Germline V gene sequence: CDR1 ENHRY, CDR2 SYGVKD. V was pared by 5 bases and J by 5 bases, with 6 bases of the junction left unmatched. The CDR3 coding sequence is TGTGCCATCAGTCCTAGCGGGAGTAAGGACGAGCAGTACTTC. Protein: CAISPSGSKDEQYF.

This clonotype has a count of ten or more. The genes are TRBV7-3 and TRBJ1-1, with 7 bases identical to TRBD1. The germline CDR1 and CDR2 sequences are SGHTA and FQGTGA. The CDR3 consists of 13 residues. V lost 6 bases to trimming and J lost 3 bases; unmatched junction nucleotides: 4. CDR3 nucleotide sequence: TGTGCCAGCAGTGTCGGGACAGACACTGAAGCTTTCTTT. As protein: CASSVGTDTEAFF.

V and J are TRBV7-3 and TRBJ2-5; TRBD2 matches at 14 bases. With V trimmed by 3 bases and J by 7 bases, 13 bases remained unmatched. Looked up from germline, CDR1 is SGHTA and CDR2 is FQGTGA. The CDR3 consists of 18 residues. The CDR3 sequence: CASSLLPGLAGDAGTQYF. The CDR3 region has the DNA TGTGCCAGCAGCTTGCTTCCGGGACTAGCGGGAGACGCTGGGACCCAGTACTTC.

This chain links TRBV5-1 with TRBJ2-7, with TRBD2 matching over 7 bases. Germline V CDR1 and CDR2: SGHRS, YFSETQ. V lost 2 bases and J lost 0; bases outside the gene matches: 2. CDR3 length equals 14 residues. Here the CDR3 DNA reads TGCGCCAGCAGCTTCGGACTAGGCTCCTACGAGCAGTACTTC. Its translation: CASSFGLGSYEQYF.